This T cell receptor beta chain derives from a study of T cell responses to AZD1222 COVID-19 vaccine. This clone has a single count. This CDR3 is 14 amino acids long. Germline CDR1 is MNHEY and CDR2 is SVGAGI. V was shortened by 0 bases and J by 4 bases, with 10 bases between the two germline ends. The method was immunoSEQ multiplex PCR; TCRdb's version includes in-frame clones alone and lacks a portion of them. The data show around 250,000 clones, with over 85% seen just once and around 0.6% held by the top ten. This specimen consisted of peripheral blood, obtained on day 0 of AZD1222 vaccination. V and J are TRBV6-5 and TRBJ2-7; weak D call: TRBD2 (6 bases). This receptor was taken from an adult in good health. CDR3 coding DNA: TGTGCCAGCAGTTACTCGAACGGGGGTTACGAGCAGTACTTC. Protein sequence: CASSYSNGGYEQYF.